The present TCR beta chain was sequenced within a study of vaccination and CD4 T cells after COVID-19. Study-wide findings and caveats: Early post-infection timepoints were missing, and relatively few convalescent patients were studied.

Researchers used the Oncomine TCR Beta short-read assay to sequence DNA from cultured CD4+ T cells. TCRdb re-called the PCR reads through MiXCR, storing one row per CDR3 protein. The repertoire consists of 15,000 to 20,000 distinct CDR3 sequences, with about 50% occurring once and the leading ten covering roughly 7.9%. Details on this clonotype: Its target is unknown.

Treatment reported: 10-day PBMC culture with coronavirus spike peptide pools or control peptides (ViraFEST assay). ViraFEST used peptide pools to expand antigen-specific T cells before TCR sequencing. Negative selection recovered the CD4+ T cells once they had spent around ten days in culture. Germline CDR1 reads LNHDA; CDR2 reads SQIVND (reference sequence). Trimming shortened V by 1 base and J by 4 bases, and 10 bases separated the two germline ends. The CDR3 totals 14 residues. This receptor was taken from a human donor who had recovered from COVID-19. The material sequenced was CD4+ T cells from blood, cultured in vitro. V is TRBV19 and J is TRBJ1-1; D is ambiguous. CDR3 bases: TGTGCCAGTAGTATAGTCGCGCGGGGCACTGAAGCTTTCTTT. Translation: CASSIVARGTEAFF.